These 25 T cell receptor beta chains share one sample of origin, sequenced in a study of T cell clones after liver transplantation. Sequenced by immunoSEQ multiplex PCR; TCRdb stores in-frame clones only, minus some. The data hold around 3,000 clones, with under 30% observed a single time. Antigen specificity for these receptors is unknown. TCRbeta sequences of proliferating CFSE-low MLR cells were labeled alloreactive. The sequenced sample consisted of CD4+ T cells from PBMCs cultured with third-party cells. Receptor source: a human patient who received a liver transplant. Some T cells may arise from the graft donor.

The chain couples TRBV7-2 to TRBJ1-3, with unresolved D. Germline V lookup: CDR1 SGHTA, CDR2 FQGNSA. The V and J ends lost 3 bases and 3 bases respectively, with 9 bases between them. The CDR3 has 14 residues. Written as DNA, the CDR3 is TGTGCCAGCAGCTTGGGAGGGTTTGGAAACACCATATATTTT. It encodes CASSLGGFGNTIYF.

The genes are TRBV29-1 and TRBJ2-1, with unresolved D. CDR1 SQVTM and CDR2 ANQGSEA come from the germline V gene. CDR3 length: 14 amino acids. Trimming cost V 5 bases and J 2 bases, with 13 bases left between them. The CDR3 DNA sequence: TGCAGCGTTTTCACGACCCTAGCCTACAATGAGCAGTTCTTC. Translated, it gives CSVFTTLAYNEQFF.

In its sample, this clone was seen a few times. The chain couples TRBV6-5 to TRBJ2-1; D unclear. The V end was cut by 4 bases, the J end by 13 bases, with 11 bases between. The CDR3 totals 11 residues. The germline gives CDR1 MNHEY, CDR2 SVGAGI. In DNA form, the CDR3 reads TGTGCCAGCAGTTTGAGAGGCTTTCAGTTCTTC. Its translation is CASSLRGFQFF.

This clone showed up just a few times. A far bigger clonotype differs at one base, so this is likely a read error. The rearrangement links TRBV5-1 to TRBJ1-5, with 10 nucleotides matching TRBD1. The germline CDR1 and CDR2 sequences are SGHRS and YFSETQ. V shed 3 bases, J shed 7 bases, and the junction held 4 bases outside the gene matches. CDR3 length: 14 residues. The CDR3 sequence is CASSSGTGEQPQHF. The CDR3 DNA sequence: TGCGCCAGCAGCTCAGGGACAGGGGAACAGCCCCAGCATTTT.

Within the sample, this clone is medium-sized. The rearrangement joins TRBV2 to TRBJ2-5, with D unclear. The V end was cut by 8 bases, the J end by 3 bases, with 10 bases between. This CDR3 region has 12 residues. CDR1 is SNHLY and CDR2 is FYNNEI in the germline V gene. CDR3 sequence reads: CASRTEKETQYF. Written as DNA, the CDR3 is TGTGCCAGCCGAACAGAGAAAGAGACCCAGTACTTC.

This clone was counted a few times. The genes are TRBV18 and TRBJ2-5, with 7 bases that match TRBD1. This CDR3 contains 15 residues. The V gene end was trimmed by 3 bases and the J gene end by 4 bases; junction bases not matched to a gene: 8. CDR1 and CDR2 from the germline V gene are KGHSH and LQKENI. The CDR3 sequence is CASSPQQGRTETQYF. CDR3 nucleotide sequence: TGTGCCAGCTCACCCCAACAGGGGAGAACAGAGACCCAGTACTTC. Together with reference TRBV18 and TRBJ2-5, the CDR3 gives the full variable domain: NAGVMQNPRHLVRRRGQEARLRCSPMKGHSHVYWYRQLPEEGLKFMVYLQKENIIDESGMPKERFSAEFPKEGPSILRIQQVVRGDSAAYFCASSPQQGRTETQYFGPGTRLLVL.

This clone counts as large (0.1 to 1%). The V gene is TRBV9, the J gene TRBJ1-4; D gene ambiguous. The V gene's germline CDR1 is SGDLS and CDR2 YYNGEE. The CDR3 is made up of 16 amino acids. Trimming took 4 bases from V and 5 from J, leaving 18 bases between them. CDR3 coding DNA: TGTGCCAGCAGCCCCGGGGAGGTGTTAACAAATGAAAAACTGTTTTTT. Translating gives CASSPGEVLTNEKLFF.

There are a few counts of this clone. DNA for the CDR3: TGTGCCAGCAGTTGGGCAAGAAATCAGCCCCAGCATTTT. Translating gives CASSWARNQPQHF. The V gene is TRBV27, the J gene TRBJ1-5; D ambiguous. The germline gives CDR1 MNHEY, CDR2 SMNVEV (reference sequence). V lost 4 bases and J 4 bases, leaving 8 bases between the germline ends. The CDR3 consists of 13 residues.

This chain uses TRBV2 with TRBJ2-3, with TRBD1 matching 8 bases. The V segment lost 11 bases and the J segment 5 bases; nucleotides outside the gene matches: 6. Germline lookup yields CDR1 SNHLY and CDR2 FYNNEI. CDR3 length equals 12 residues. CDR3 nucleotide sequence: TGTGCCGGACAGGGTCGGCAAGATACGCAGTATTTT. Translated: CAGQGRQDTQYF.

The chain has TRBV9 and TRBJ2-7, with D possibly matching TRBD2 (5 bases). The CDR3 runs to 15 residues. Trimming removed 2 bases from V and 2 bases from J, with 14 bases in between. Germline CDR1 and CDR2: SGDLS and YYNGEE. Here the CDR3 reads CASSVSPGDAYEQYF. Here the CDR3 DNA reads TGTGCCAGCAGCGTTAGTCCCGGGGATGCCTACGAGCAGTACTTC.

V usage is TRBV2 and J usage is TRBJ2-2; 10 nucleotides match TRBD1. Germline lookup yields CDR1 SNHLY and CDR2 FYNNEI. With 6 bases clipped from V and 5 bases from J, the junction kept 6 bases outside the gene matches. This CDR3 is built from 15 residues. The CDR3 region is CASRSGQGVTGELFF. The CDR3 region has the DNA TGTGCCAGCAGATCAGGACAGGGGGTTACCGGGGAGCTGTTTTTT.

This clone was seen only a few times. The rearrangement joins TRBV29-1 to TRBJ1-4, with TRBD1 matching 7 bases. V was clipped by 7 bases and J by 7 bases; unmatched bases: 6. CDR1 SQVTM and CDR2 ANQGSEA come from the germline V gene. The CDR3 spans 12 residues. The CDR3 nucleotides read TGCAGCGGACAGGGCTTCGGTGAAAAACTGTTTTTT. Encoded protein: CSGQGFGEKLFF.

The V call is TRBV9, the J call TRBJ1-1, with a weak D call TRBD1 (5 bases). Germline CDR1 SGDLS, CDR2 YYNGEE. The CDR3 runs to 15 residues. With 1 base removed from V and 4 bases from J, the gap between germline ends came to 14 bases. This CDR3 is CASSVLGDGLTEAFF. CDR3 bases: TGTGCCAGCAGCGTACTGGGGGATGGACTCACTGAAGCTTTCTTT.

The chain links TRBV5-1 to TRBJ2-3; unclear D gene. Germline CDR1 is SGHRS and CDR2 is YFSETQ. Trimming removed 3 bases from V and 3 bases from J, with 5 bases in between. The CDR3 is made up of 12 amino acids. The CDR3 DNA is TGCGCCAGCAGCTATAGGACAGATACGCAGTATTTT. It yields the protein CASSYRTDTQYF.

The chain has TRBV2 and TRBJ2-5; TRBD1 agrees at 10 bases. In germline, CDR1 is SNHLY, CDR2 FYNNEI. The CDR3 contains 14 residues. V dropped 5 bases and J dropped 5; count of bases not matched to a gene: 5. Written as DNA, the CDR3 is TGTGCCAGCAGTAAGGGACAGGGGACGGAGACCCAGTACTTC. Translated, it gives CASSKGQGTETQYF.

This clone was found a few times. This chain connects TRBV4-1 to TRBJ1-2; D may be TRBD1 (5 bases). Germline values: CDR1 MGHRA, CDR2 YSYEKL. V shed 1 base and J shed 5 bases, with 14 bases lying between them. This CDR3 has 15 amino acids. The DNA of the CDR3 is TGCGCCAGCAGCCAAGCAATCCCAGGGATTTATGGCTACACCTTC. This translates into CASSQAIPGIYGYTF.

The gene calls are TRBV7-2 and TRBJ1-5; 7 bases match TRBD1. The CDR3 runs 14 residues. The junction had 3 bases not matched to a gene; V was cut back by 5 bases and J by 2 bases. CDR1 is SGHTA and CDR2 is FQGNSA in the germline V gene. Here the CDR3 reads CASSPTGGNQPQHF. The CDR3 bases are TGTGCCAGCAGCCCAACAGGGGGCAATCAGCCCCAGCATTTT.

This clone qualifies as medium-sized. This sequence joins TRBV6-8 and TRBJ2-5; 8 nucleotides match TRBD2. V was clipped by 9 bases and J by 6 bases; unmatched bases: 6. The CDR3 covers 12 residues. CDR1 is MNHGY, CDR2 SAAAGT, per germline. CDR3 residues: CASPGLGKTQYF. The CDR3 bases are TGTGCCAGTCCGGGACTAGGAAAGACCCAGTACTTC.

In this sample, this clone is medium-sized. V and J are TRBV6-1 and TRBJ1-5; TRBD1 agrees at 9 bases. Germline CDR1 MNHNS, CDR2 SASEGT. The CDR3 is 15 amino acids. V was pared by 5 bases and J by 4 bases, with 6 bases of the junction left unmatched. The CDR3 loop reads CASSWTGAQNQPQHF. The CDR3 DNA is TGTGCCAGCAGTTGGACAGGGGCCCAAAATCAGCCCCAGCATTTT.

Sample share makes this clone medium-sized. The chain uses TRBV5-1 and TRBJ2-1; D is possibly TRBD1 or TRBD2 (5 bases each). This CDR3 is 16 amino acids long. The germline V and J ends were trimmed by 7 bases and 0 bases, with 17 bases remaining between them. CDR1 is SGHRS and CDR2 is YFSETQ in the germline V gene. CDR3 nucleotide sequence: TGCGCCAGCGCCCCTGGGTCCGGGGCCTCCTACAATGAGCAGTTCTTC. Encoded protein: CASAPGSGASYNEQFF.

In its sample, this clone ranks as large. This chain connects TRBV6-5 to TRBJ2-7; TRBD1 is a possible D gene (5 bases). This CDR3 comprises 14 residues. The ends were cut back, 6 bases at V and 3 bases at J, with 15 bases in the middle. Per the germline V gene, CDR1 is MNHEY and CDR2 is SVGAGI. The CDR3 sequence: CASSHGQHFYEQYF. CDR3 DNA: TGTGCCAGCAGCCACGGACAACATTTCTACGAGCAGTACTTC.

This clone was seen a few times. V gene TRBV29-1 combines with J gene TRBJ1-5, with 8 bases identical to TRBD1. Germline V CDR1 and CDR2: SQVTM, ANQGSEA. J gave up 3 bases and V 5 bases, and 6 bases lay outside the gene matches. CDR3 size: 14 residues. The CDR3 coding sequence is TGCAGCGTTTCTGACAGGGGACTCAATCAGCCCCAGCATTTT. Translation gives CSVSDRGLNQPQHF.

This clone was seen a few times. The chain links TRBV5-1 to TRBJ2-7, with TRBD2 matching over 9 bases. V lost 5 bases and J lost 6; bases outside the gene matches: 9. There are 14 residues in the CDR3. Germline V gene lookup returns CDR1 SGHRS and CDR2 YFSETQ. CDR3 bases: TGCGCCAGCAGGACTAGCGGATTACAAACCGAGCAGTACTTC. It codes for CASRTSGLQTEQYF.

Judged by abundance, this clone is hyperexpanded (1% or more). The same CDR3 is also encoded by other DNA sequences in this sample. This sequence joins TRBV19 and TRBJ2-6; D unclear. CDR1 LNHDA and CDR2 SQIVND come from the germline V gene (reference sequence). The V and J ends lost 6 bases and 4 bases respectively, with 7 bases between them. There are 13 residues in the CDR3. The CDR3 reads CASRSLGANVLTF. DNA of the CDR3: TGTGCCAGTAGAAGTCTGGGGGCCAACGTCCTGACTTTC. The full variable domain, with the rest looked up from reference TRBV19 and TRBJ2-6, is DGGITQSPKYLFRKEGQNVTLSCEQNLNHDAMYWYRQDPGQGLRLIYYSQIVNDFQKGDIAEGYSVSREKKESFPLTVTSAQKNPTAFYLCASRSLGANVLTFGAGSRLTVL.

This clone is medium-sized (0.01 to 0.1%) by share. The chain links TRBV5-5 to TRBJ1-2; TRBD1 matches at 12 bases. In germline, CDR1 is SGHKS, CDR2 YYEKEE (reference sequence). Trimming took 4 bases from V and 7 from J; bases not matched to a gene: 8. The CDR3 totals 15 residues. This CDR3 is CASSLGDRGLSGYTF. CDR3 nucleotide sequence: TGTGCCAGCAGCCTGGGGGACAGGGGGCTCAGTGGCTACACCTTC.